A selection of T cell receptor beta chains follows, all from one sample in a study of cytotoxic CD8 clonotypes in ibrutinib-treated CLL. TCRdb's copy holds only in-frame clones and misses some; the assay was immunoSEQ multiplex PCR. The sample records 110,000 to 150,000 clones, about 80% being singletons. Sequencing was performed on PBMCs, taken after 12 months of ibrutinib treatment. The receptor set was obtained from a human donor with chronic lymphocytic leukemia. Each CDR3 is given with its conserved first and last residue. D genes are given only for firm matches.

TRBV6-5	-	TRBJ1-1	CASKGRYTEAFF
TRBV11-2	TRBD1	TRBJ1-2	CASSFDRDYLGHGYTF
TRBV30	-	TRBJ2-3	CAWTPRASDTQYF
TRBV20-1	-	TRBJ2-1	CSASTRDEQFF
TRBV6-6	-	TRBJ1-4	CASSYSLVVTNEKLFF
TRBV7-6	-	TRBJ2-1	CASSFPHNEQFF
TRBV29-1	-	TRBJ2-3	CSVQYPGADTQYF
TRBV11-2	-	TRBJ2-6	CASRYFSGANVLTF
TRBV18	-	TRBJ1-5	CASSPPGAGTVGQPQHF
TRBV27	-	TRBJ2-2	CASRGENTGELFF
TRBV5-4	-	TRBJ1-5	CASSPGTDYQPQHF
TRBV7-6	-	TRBJ1-4	CASSFRGRFNEKLFF
TRBV5-6	-	TRBJ2-3	CASSLAGPDTQYF
TRBV6-5	-	TRBJ1-2	CASSRSPELYGYTF
TRBV14	-	TRBJ2-1	CASSPTGSLAYNEQFF
TRBV7-2	TRBD2	TRBJ2-7	CASSLNGLAGADEQYF
TRBV7-9	-	TRBJ2-7	CASSSQGREQYF
TRBV28	-	TRBJ2-7	CASRPRTVISYEQYF
TRBV5-1	TRBD2	TRBJ2-3	CASSLVAGATDTQYF
TRBV5-1	-	TRBJ2-7	CASSFFTASYEQYF
TRBV6-6	-	TRBJ2-3	CASSGGQFSTDTQYF
TRBV14	-	TRBJ1-2	CASSQDKLLFLPEGGYTF
TRBV6-5	TRBD2	TRBJ2-1	CASSRGLADNEQFF
TRBV7-9	TRBD1	TRBJ2-2	CASGGQVSGELFF
TRBV19	-	TRBJ1-2	CASTTEPGDANYGYTF
TRBV27	TRBD1	TRBJ1-2	CASKTGTGVDGYTF
TRBV4-1	-	TRBJ1-2	CASSQDPGQANYGYTF
TRBV4-1	-	TRBJ1-2	CASSQDSSGGLWGGYTF
TRBV18	-	TRBJ2-2	CASSPDLTGELFF
TRBV23-1	-	TRBJ2-1	CASSRGRGAIYNEQFF
TRBV1	-	TRBJ2-6	CTSSQDPGQASSGANVLTF
TRBV23-1	TRBD1	TRBJ1-4	CASSQRGLAVGSNEKLFF
TRBV28	TRBD1	TRBJ2-6	CASSSPLSGTGEWYSGANVLTF
TRBV29-1	-	TRBJ2-1	CSVEDRTISYNEQFF
TRBV4-1	-	TRBJ2-1	CASSQLPGTDNEQFF
TRBV18	-	TRBJ1-1	CASSPRRGWDQAFF
TRBV7-2	-	TRBJ1-4	CASSQRGRANEKLFF
TRBV5-4	TRBD2	TRBJ2-3	CASTAGLVSDTQYF
TRBV19	-	TRBJ1-4	CASSIAARVNEKLFF
TRBV7-6	-	TRBJ2-1	CASSLDLIGEQFF
TRBV7-6	-	TRBJ1-1	CASSSDKNTEAFF
TRBV25-1	TRBD1	TRBJ2-2	CASSPQSGQGTGELFF
TRBV18	-	TRBJ1-3	CASSPPGVRSSGNTIYF
TRBV28	-	TRBJ1-2	CASSSGYYHYGYTF
TRBV28	TRBD1	TRBJ2-7	CASSLGQGAYEQYF
TRBV7-2	-	TRBJ2-1	CASSPGATTGMAVF
TRBV27	-	TRBJ2-7	CASSLRGPYEQYF
TRBV30	-	TRBJ1-1	CAWRITGRTEAFF
TRBV30	TRBD1	TRBJ2-7	CAWSGTGGNEQYF
TRBV4-1	TRBD2	TRBJ2-7	CASSQDSGLASWEQYF
TRBV6-6	TRBD1	TRBJ2-6	CASRPLTGDGANVLTF
TRBV6-6	-	TRBJ2-3	CASSYGFGDTQYF
TRBV5-6	TRBD2	TRBJ2-7	CASSYPGLAASYEQYF
TRBV6-5	TRBD1	TRBJ2-4	CASSYWTGTKNIQYF
TRBV5-1	-	TRBJ1-3	CASSSAGASGNTIYF